The clone carrying this TCR beta chain was found many times. The CDR3 contains 11 residues. Trimming pared 0 bases from V and 8 bases from J, leaving 0 bases between. Germline V gene data show CDR1 as SGHDT and CDR2 as YYEEEE. This record belongs to a study of T-cell reconstitution after alpha-beta-depleted transplantation in children. Using unique molecular identifiers, the investigators prepared the TCRbeta library. TCRdb passed the PCR reads through MiXCR, listing each CDR3 protein once. Here the sample spans roughly 170,000 distinct CDR3 sequences, about 6.4% being singletons. This material consisted of PBMCs from the stem cell graft donor, taken from the stem cell graft. The receptor was derived from a human donor who donated a stem cell graft to a child with Wiskott-Aldrich syndrome. The V call is TRBV5-6, the J call TRBJ2-6; unclear D gene. CDR3 bases: TGTGCCAGCAGCTTGGCCAACGTCCTGACTTTC. It specifies CASSLANVLTF.